This T cell receptor beta chain comes out of a study of T cells of healthy individuals. This CDR3 has 11 residues. Deletions cut 5 bases from V and 4 bases from J, with 4 bases between. CDR1 is SGHTA and CDR2 is FQGNSA in the germline V gene. The table lists this clonotype with many counts. TCRdb analysed the 5' RACE reads with MiXCR anew, one entry per CDR3 protein. The sample lists 60,000 to 80,000 distinct CDR3 sequences, 15% to 20% occurring once. The receptor comes from a human donor in good health. The chain combines TRBV7-2 with TRBJ2-3; D unclear. Here the CDR3 DNA reads TGTGCCAGCAGCCCTCCAGATACGCAGTATTTT. Its protein product is CASSPPDTQYF. Together with reference TRBV7-2 and TRBJ2-3, the CDR3 gives the full variable domain: GAGVSQSPSNKVTEKGKDVELRCDPISGHTALYWYRQSLGQGLEFLIYFQGNSAPDKSGLPSDRFSAERTGGSVSTLTIQRTQQEDSAVYLCASSPPDTQYFGPGTRLTVL.